A single sample is the source of the 32 T cell receptor beta chains below, sequenced in a study of cytomegalovirus exposure and HLA in healthy donors. Primers included in the PCR were 60 Vbeta and 13 Jbeta primers. Some clones are missing from TCRdb's copy, which holds only in-frame ones; the method was immunoSEQ multiplex PCR. The sample has under 150,000 clones, 9.5% seen once. Sequences were obtained from PBMCs. The origin of the receptors is a man younger than 40 in good health and CMV-seronegative.

There are a few counts of this clone. The V gene is TRBV7-9, the J gene TRBJ1-1, with D uncertain. The CDR3 loop spans 13 amino acids. CDR1 is SEHNR and CDR2 is FQNEAQ in the germline V gene (reference sequence). Trimming shortened V by 6 bases and J by 5 bases, and 13 bases separated the two germline ends. CDR3 sequence reads: CASSIGDGTEAFF. As DNA, the CDR3 is TGTGCCAGCAGTATCGGGGATGGAACTGAAGCTTTCTTT.

There are a few counts of this clone. The rearrangement uses TRBV2 and TRBJ1-2, with 7 bases lining up with TRBD1. There are 16 residues in the CDR3. CDR1 and CDR2 (germline): SNHLY, FYNNEI. The J segment lost 2 bases and the V segment lost 7 bases, leaving 13 bases of the junction unmatched. The CDR3 sequence is CASTKPRTGGNYGYTF. CDR3 DNA sequence: TGTGCCAGCACCAAACCCCGGACAGGAGGGAACTATGGCTACACCTTC.

V usage is TRBV30 and J usage is TRBJ1-3; no reliable D call. CDR3 length equals 14 residues. Trimming cost V 3 bases and J 0 bases, with 9 bases left between them. Germline V gene sequence: CDR1 GTSNPN, CDR2 SVGIG (reference sequence). The CDR3 protein is CAWRTHISGNTIYF. CDR3 nucleotides: TGTGCCTGGAGGACACATATCTCTGGAAACACCATATATTTT.

The chain employs TRBV7-2 and TRBJ1-1, with D possibly being TRBD1 (5 bases). This CDR3 region has 13 residues. With 3 bases removed from V and 7 bases from J, the gap between germline ends came to 12 bases. Germline CDR1 is SGHTA and CDR2 is FQGNSA. CDR3 in DNA: TGTGCCAGCAGCTTTCGTGACAGCCTTGAAGCTTTCTTT. Its translation: CASSFRDSLEAFF.

Only a few counts were recorded for this clone. The V call is TRBV10-1, the J call TRBJ2-7; TRBD1 is a possible D gene (6 bases). Trimming took 3 bases from V and 2 from J, leaving 11 bases between them. The CDR3 consists of 14 residues. Germline lookup yields CDR1 WNHNN and CDR2 SYGVQD (reference sequence). CDR3 bases: TGCGCCAGCAGTGACCACGGACAGACCTACGAGCAGTACTTC. This gives the protein CASSDHGQTYEQYF.

This clone was picked up a small number of times. This chain joins TRBV29-1 and TRBJ1-2; 7 nucleotides line up with TRBD1. Trimming at V came to 2 bases and at J to 4 bases, leaving 1 base not matched to a gene. This CDR3 is 12 amino acids long. Per the germline V gene, CDR1 is SQVTM and CDR2 is ANQGSEA. The CDR3 nucleotides read TGCAGCGTTGAAACAGGGGTCTATGGCTACACCTTC. As protein: CSVETGVYGYTF. Full variable domain (missing parts from reference TRBV29-1 and TRBJ1-2): SAVISQKPSRDICQRGTSLTIQCQVDSQVTMMFWYRQQPGQSLTLIATANQGSEATYESGFVIDKFPISRPNLTFSTLTVSNMSPEDSSIYLCSVETGVYGYTFGSGTRLTVV.

Here the CDR3 DNA reads TGTGCCAGCAGCTTAGTGGGTGGGGGCAAGGACGAGCAGTACTTC. Its translation: CASSLVGGGKDEQYF. This chain connects TRBV7-2 to TRBJ2-7; perhaps TRBD1 as D (6 bases). The ends were cut back, 1 base at V and 5 bases at J, with 15 bases in the middle. CDR3 length equals 15 residues. Germline V gene data show CDR1 as SGHTA and CDR2 as FQGNSA.

This chain uses TRBV9 with TRBJ2-1, with 7 bases lining up with TRBD2. V lost 0 bases, J lost 9 bases, and 12 bases stayed unmatched. The CDR3 runs 16 residues. CDR1 and CDR2 (germline): SGDLS, YYNGEE. The DNA of the CDR3 is TGTGCCAGCAGCGTAGCGCCCAGCGGGGTGGGGGGTGAGCAGTTCTTC. Protein product: CASSVAPSGVGGEQFF.

This chain uses TRBV28 with TRBJ2-7, with 7 bases that match TRBD2. The CDR3 runs 14 residues. Looked up from germline, CDR1 is MDHEN and CDR2 is SYDVKM. J gave up 4 bases and V 7 bases, and 10 bases lay outside the gene matches. CDR3 sequence reads: CASTMGGSRYEQYF. CDR3 nucleotide sequence: TGTGCCAGCACAATGGGCGGGAGTCGGTACGAGCAGTACTTC.

The CDR3 is CASSIGTGRADEQFF. DNA of the CDR3: TGTGCCAGCAGCATCGGGACAGGGAGGGCAGATGAGCAGTTCTTC. The chain carries TRBV5-6 and TRBJ2-1; 9 bases are a match to TRBD1. Germline values: CDR1 SGHDT, CDR2 YYEEEE. The V gene end was trimmed by 4 bases and the J gene end by 8 bases; junction bases not matched to a gene: 10. This CDR3 has 15 residues.

The chain carries TRBV5-3 and TRBJ2-4; D not certain. TRBV5-3 is sorted into the ORF group, with uncertain function. CDR3 length equals 17 residues. Trimming left V 0 bases short and J 0 bases short, with 13 bases between. The CDR3 loop reads CARSLVRGPLAKNIQYF. The CDR3 DNA reads as TGTGCCAGAAGCTTGGTACGAGGCCCGCTAGCCAAAAACATTCAGTACTTC.

The V gene is TRBV6-1, the J gene TRBJ2-7, with a tentative D call TRBD1 (5 bases). Germline CDR1 reads MNHNS; CDR2 reads SASEGT. V lost 2 bases, J lost 0 bases, and 11 bases lay in between. The CDR3 covers 15 residues. In DNA, the CDR3 is TGTGCCAGCAGTGAACTCACAGGTAACTCCTACGAGCAGTACTTC. It specifies CASSELTGNSYEQYF.

V usage is TRBV7-9 and J usage is TRBJ1-5, with D tentatively TRBD1 (6 bases). Germline lookup yields CDR1 SEHNR and CDR2 FQNEAQ (reference sequence). This CDR3 comprises 15 residues. The V end was cut by 4 bases, the J end by 1 base, with 11 bases between. The CDR3 DNA reads TGTGCCAGCAGCTCCGGGACAACCAGCAATCAGCCCCAGCATTTT. Its translation is CASSSGTTSNQPQHF.

This chain links TRBV27 with TRBJ1-1; D is unresolved. The germline V gene has CDR1 MNHEY and CDR2 SMNVEV (reference sequence). The CDR3 is 14 amino acids. The V end was cut by 6 bases, the J end by 3 bases, with 14 bases between. The chain's CDR3 is CASRSFGGYTEAFF. The CDR3 nucleotides are TGTGCCAGCAGATCTTTCGGAGGTTACACTGAAGCTTTCTTT.

The chain links TRBV2 to TRBJ1-5, with a weak D call TRBD1 (5 bases). The germline V gene has CDR1 SNHLY and CDR2 FYNNEI. Trimming removed 4 bases at V and 7 bases at J, with 14 bases between. This CDR3 has 14 amino acids. Here the CDR3 DNA reads TGTGCCAGCAGTGTGGGGGGGGATCGACAGCCCCAGCATTTT. Residues: CASSVGGDRQPQHF.

This clone was detected a few times. V usage is TRBV21-1 and J usage is TRBJ1-1; the table names TRBD1, a call not compared with the DNA. TRBV21-1 is described as a pseudogene. The CDR3 runs to 14 residues. CDR3 protein: CASSKGQGSTEAFF. CDR3 coding DNA: TGTGCCAGCAGCAAAGGACAGGGTAGCACTGAAGCTTTCTTT.

V is TRBV5-1 and J is TRBJ2-7; D possibly corresponds to TRBD1 (6 bases). The CDR3 has 15 residues. In germline, CDR1 is SGHRS, CDR2 YFSETQ. Trimming took 2 bases from V and 1 from J, leaving 13 bases between them. The CDR3 DNA is TGCGCCAGCAGCTTAGACAGGCCGGGGTCCTACGAGCAGTACTTC. Its protein product is CASSLDRPGSYEQYF.

Worth noting for this clone: The junction shows a germline mismatch at one end, possibly a read error. The chain combines TRBV7-2 with TRBJ1-5; D not certain. CDR3 size: 14 residues. CDR1 and CDR2 from the germline V gene are SGHTA and FQGNSA. The CDR3 here is CAGSLHHSNQPQHF. As DNA, the CDR3 is TGTGCCGGCAGCTTACATCATAGCAATCAGCCCCAGCATTTT. The full variable domain, in which reference TRBV7-2 and TRBJ1-5 provide the parts outside the CDR3, is GAGVSQSPSNKVTEKGKDVELRCDPISGHTALYWYRQSLGQGLEFLIYFQGNSAPDKSGLPSDRFSAERTGGSVSTLTIQRTQQEDSAVYLCAGSLHHSNQPQHFGDGTRLSIL.

The chain combines TRBV6-5 with TRBJ1-1; a weak D match, TRBD1 (6 bases). This CDR3 has 14 amino acids. Germline V CDR1 and CDR2: MNHEY, SVGAGI. The ends were cut back, 6 bases at V and 3 bases at J, with 14 bases in the middle. The CDR3 region is CASRQGRQYTEAFF. In nucleotides, the CDR3 is TGTGCCAGCAGGCAGGGGCGCCAATACACTGAAGCTTTCTTT.

This clone was observed a handful of times. This rearrangement joins TRBV30 to TRBJ1-4; D uncertain. V lost 1 base to trimming and J lost 0 bases, with 9 bases between them. Germline V CDR1 and CDR2: GTSNPN, SVGIG (reference sequence). The CDR3 contains 15 residues. The CDR3 DNA follows: TGTGCCTGGAGTGCGGGGAGCGCAACTAATGAAAAACTGTTTTTT. Protein: CAWSAGSATNEKLFF.

This clone was observed a handful of times. The chain is built from TRBV5-6 and TRBJ2-1, with 7 bases aligning to TRBD2. This CDR3 is 17 amino acids long. The ends lost 1 base at V and 1 base at J; junction bases unmatched: 8. Germline loops: CDR1 SGHDT, CDR2 YYEEEE. CDR3 DNA: TGTGCCAGCAGCTTGACCCGACTAGCCAGATCCTACAATGAGCAGTTCTTC. It is translated as CASSLTRLARSYNEQFF.

The chain is built from TRBV29-1 and TRBJ1-1, with unresolved D. The germline gives CDR1 SQVTM, CDR2 ANQGSEA. The V and J ends lost 1 base and 0 bases respectively, with 15 bases between them. This CDR3 comprises 16 residues. In DNA, the CDR3 is TGCAGCGTTGAAGGTCTGGCAGGCATCTTGAACACTGAAGCTTTCTTT. It specifies CSVEGLAGILNTEAFF.

In this sample, this clone turned up a few times. V and J are TRBV18 and TRBJ2-6; no firm D call. The V gene lost 2 bases and the J gene lost 0 bases, with 11 bases spanning the gap. This CDR3 has 17 residues. Germline V gives CDR1 KGHSH, CDR2 LQKENI. In DNA form, the CDR3 reads TGTGCCAGCTCACCATATCAGCGTACCTCTGGGGCCAACGTCCTGACTTTC. Its protein is CASSPYQRTSGANVLTF.

This clone was detected a few times. The gene calls are TRBV5-1 and TRBJ1-1, with 9 bases identical to TRBD1. Unmatched junction bases numbered 6, after V lost 7 bases and J lost 5 bases. Germline lookup yields CDR1 SGHRS and CDR2 YFSETQ. The CDR3 is made up of 13 amino acids. CDR3 sequence reads: CASGQGSRTEAFF. The DNA for the CDR3 is TGCGCCAGCGGACAGGGGTCGAGGACTGAAGCTTTCTTT.

The sample holds a few counts of this clone. The chain uses TRBV7-9 and TRBJ2-7; D perhaps matches TRBD2 (5 bases). This CDR3 has 17 amino acids. Trimming removed 3 bases from V and 4 bases from J, with 22 bases in between. Germline CDR1 is SEHNR and CDR2 is FQNEAQ (reference sequence). The CDR3, as DNA: TGTGCCAGCAGCTTCAAACTGACCACGGGGATTAATTACGAGCAGTACTTC. It encodes CASSFKLTTGINYEQYF.

V is TRBV4-2 and J is TRBJ2-7; D is unresolved. Germline CDR1 and CDR2: LGHNA and YNFKEQ. V was trimmed by 1 base and J by 2 bases, leaving 9 bases between them. The CDR3 has 14 residues. CDR3 in amino acids: CASSQVVRAYEQYF. The CDR3 DNA reads TGTGCCAGCAGCCAAGTCGTCCGTGCCTACGAGCAGTACTTC.

The CDR3 DNA sequence: TGTGCCAGCAGTGATGCTTTATTCGGCACTGAAGCTTTCTTT. Translated: CASSDALFGTEAFF. This chain links TRBV6-1 with TRBJ1-1; D is unclear. With 3 bases removed from V and 4 bases from J, the gap between germline ends came to 12 bases. The CDR3 spans 14 residues. Germline-derived CDR1 and CDR2 are MNHNS and SASEGT.

The V and J genes are TRBV11-2 and TRBJ2-2, with 7 bases identical to TRBD1. CDR1 is SGHAT, CDR2 FQNNGV, per germline. With V trimmed by 5 bases and J by 4 bases, 10 bases remained unmatched. The CDR3 is 16 amino acids. Here the CDR3 reads CASSPPVTGTTGELFF. CDR3 DNA: TGTGCCAGCAGCCCCCCCGTGACAGGGACCACCGGGGAGCTGTTTTTT.

This sequence joins TRBV28 and TRBJ2-5, with 7 bases that match TRBD2. V lost 6 bases, J lost 7 bases, and 8 bases stayed unmatched. This CDR3 spans 13 amino acids. From germline, CDR1 is MDHEN and CDR2 SYDVKM. In DNA form, the CDR3 reads TGTGCCAGCAGCCTAGGACTAGAGGGGACCCAGTACTTC. Its translation: CASSLGLEGTQYF.

This clone was seen a handful of times. The genes are TRBV18 and TRBJ1-4; no definite D call. The CDR3 has 13 residues. In germline, CDR1 is KGHSH, CDR2 LQKENI. Trimming left V 6 bases short and J 7 bases short, with 12 bases between. As DNA, the CDR3 is TGTGCCAGCTCGCCAGAATCGGGTGAAAAACTGTTTTTT. It specifies CASSPESGEKLFF.

The V and J genes are TRBV28 and TRBJ2-7; D not certain. The CDR3 is made up of 12 amino acids. Germline CDR1 and CDR2: MDHEN and SYDVKM. The ends were cut back, 2 bases at V and 4 bases at J, with 6 bases in the middle. CDR3 DNA: TGTGCCAGCAGTTTAGACGGGTACGAGCAGTACTTC. This translates into CASSLDGYEQYF.

There are a few counts of this clone. This chain uses TRBV28 with TRBJ2-6, with D tentatively TRBD1 (8 bases). Trimming stripped 4 bases from V and 0 bases from J, with 19 bases between. This CDR3 is 19 amino acids long. The germline V gene encodes CDR1 MDHEN and CDR2 SYDVKM. The CDR3 region has the DNA TGTGCCAGCAGTTCGAAGAGAACAGGGGGGGACTCTGGGGCCAACGTCCTGACTTTC. Translated, it gives CASSSKRTGGDSGANVLTF.